This TCR beta chain was recovered during a study of blood T cell repertoires in COVID-19. Turning to the study itself: Some COVID-19 samples were acute and others convalescent; all came from the United States, Italy and Spain. T cells, B-cell-depleted T cells, or PBMCs supplied cDNA or gDNA.

Germline assignment: CDR1 SGHNT and CDR2 YYREEE (reference sequence). Trimming shortened V by 2 bases and J by 3 bases, and 11 bases separated the two germline ends. The CDR3 spans 14 residues. In the authors' methods: Using reference gene primer amplification, nucleated cell counts were estimated. Here immunoSEQ multiplex PCR was the method, and the copy in TCRdb shows in-frame clones only, minus some. The V and J calls and clone size come from that table; D and trimming were worked out from the DNA. The data show 200,000 to 300,000 clones, 91% seen once. Sequencing was done on a sample of peripheral blood. This receptor was identified in a person under 30 with COVID-19, enrolled during active disease. The chain has TRBV5-4 and TRBJ2-5; perhaps TRBD1 as D (6 bases). This CDR3 is CASSLGRQEETQYF. In nucleotides, the CDR3 is TGTGCCAGCAGCTTAGGCAGACAGGAAGAGACCCAGTACTTC. Using reference TRBV5-4 and TRBJ2-5 for the parts outside the CDR3, the full variable domain is ETGVTQSPTHLIKTRGQQVTLRCSSQSGHNTVSWYQQALGQGPQFIFQYYREEENGRGNFPPRFSGLQFPNYSSELNVNALELDDSALYLCASSLGRQEETQYFGPGTRLLVL.